These 25 T cell receptor beta chains share one sample of origin, sequenced in a study of cytomegalovirus exposure and HLA in healthy donors. PCR primers comprised 60 Vbeta and 13 Jbeta primers. Some clones are missing from TCRdb's copy, which holds only in-frame ones; the method was immunoSEQ multiplex PCR. The data show about 160,000 clones, around 80% seen once. Material: PBMCs. These receptor sequences come from a woman in her thirties in good health and CMV-seropositive.

This rearrangement joins TRBV6-1 to TRBJ2-7; weak D call: TRBD1 (6 bases). The CDR3 is 13 amino acids. V was cut by 5 bases and J by 2 bases, with 10 bases left in between. Per the germline V gene, CDR1 is MNHNS and CDR2 is SASEGT. The chain's CDR3 is CASSRQVTYEQYF. In DNA form, the CDR3 reads TGTGCCAGCAGTAGACAGGTCACCTACGAGCAGTACTTC.

The rearrangement links TRBV4-3 to TRBJ2-3; 9 bases agree with TRBD2. The J segment lost 3 bases and the V segment lost 0 bases, leaving 7 bases of the junction unmatched. The germline CDR1 and CDR2 sequences are LGHNA and YSLEER. The CDR3 contains 17 residues. CDR3 bases: TGCGCCAGCAGCCAAGATCCGGCGGGGGGGCAGACAGATACGCAGTATTTT. Translation gives CASSQDPAGGQTDTQYF.

This sequence joins TRBV5-6 and TRBJ2-3; TRBD2 might be the D (5 bases). V was pared by 2 bases and J by 2 bases, with 12 bases between. Germline V lookup: CDR1 SGHDT, CDR2 YYEEEE. CDR3 length: 15 residues. The CDR3 here is CASSLRGRYTDTQYF. DNA of the CDR3: TGTGCCAGCAGCTTACGGGGAAGATACACAGATACGCAGTATTTT. The complete variable domain, with remaining parts taken from reference TRBV5-6 and TRBJ2-3, reads DAGVTQSPTHLIKTRGQQVTLRCSPKSGHDTVSWYQQALGQGPQFIFQYYEEEERQRGNFPDRFSGHQFPNYSSELNVNALLLGDSALYLCASSLRGRYTDTQYFGPGTRLTVL.

This CDR3 is CASSLYGGVETQYF. The CDR3 nucleotides are TGTGCCAGCAGCTTATATGGCGGGGTGGAGACCCAGTACTTC. The chain recombines TRBV7-2 with TRBJ2-5, with TRBD2 as a possible D gene (6 bases). The germline V gene encodes CDR1 SGHTA and CDR2 FQGNSA. V shed 2 bases and J shed 5 bases, with 12 bases lying between them. This CDR3 spans 14 amino acids.

The V gene is TRBV19, the J gene TRBJ1-2; 10 bases are a match to TRBD1. V lost 3 bases and J lost 2; bases outside the gene matches: 3. Germline CDR1 and CDR2: LNHDA and SQIVND (reference sequence). This CDR3 has 15 residues. CDR3 nucleotides: TGTGCCAGTAGTATCGGGACAGGGGCGAACTATGGCTACACCTTC. Protein: CASSIGTGANYGYTF.

The V call is TRBV15, the J call TRBJ1-6; D possibly corresponds to TRBD1 (6 bases). Germline-derived CDR1 and CDR2 are LNHNV and YYDKDF (reference sequence). The CDR3 consists of 15 residues. Trimming stripped 0 bases from V and 6 bases from J, with 9 bases between. In nucleotides, the CDR3 is TGTGCCACCAGCAGAGATCTACAGGGTAATTCACCCCTCCACTTT. As protein: CATSRDLQGNSPLHF.

The chain is built from TRBV19 and TRBJ2-7, with a possible D match to TRBD2 (5 bases). In germline, CDR1 is LNHDA, CDR2 SQIVND (reference sequence). This CDR3 is built from 14 residues. Deletions cut 5 bases from V and 7 bases from J, with 18 bases between. CDR3: CASSERIHFGEQYF. Here the CDR3 DNA reads TGTGCCAGTAGTGAGCGGATCCATTTCGGAGAGCAGTACTTC.

This clone has more than one count but fewer than ten. This chain uses TRBV6-6 with TRBJ1-5; D gene uncertain. Trimming pared 7 bases from V and 6 bases from J, leaving 16 bases between. The length of the CDR3 is 14 residues. The germline gives CDR1 MNHNY, CDR2 SVGAGI (reference sequence). The CDR3 coding sequence is TGTGCCAGCAATTATCGCCCACGCAGTCAGCCCCAGCATTTT. It translates to CASNYRPRSQPQHF.

The chain carries TRBV29-1 and TRBJ2-3, with D uncertain. The germline V and J ends were trimmed by 5 bases and 9 bases, with 12 bases remaining between them. Germline V gives CDR1 SQVTM, CDR2 ANQGSEA. The CDR3 length is 11 residues. CDR3 in amino acids: CSVYAGYTQYF. The DNA of the CDR3 is TGCAGCGTTTACGCCGGTTACACGCAGTATTTT.

The CDR3 protein is CASRHRDYRKETQYF. Written as DNA, the CDR3 is TGTGCCAGCAGACACCGGGACTACCGAAAAGAGACCCAGTACTTC. The V gene is TRBV5-6, the J gene TRBJ2-5, with 7 bases fitting TRBD2. Looked up from germline, CDR1 is SGHDT and CDR2 is YYEEEE. CDR3 length: 15 residues. Losses at the gene ends were 5 bases for V and 3 bases for J; bases not matched to a gene: 10. Using reference TRBV5-6 and TRBJ2-5 for the parts outside the CDR3, the full variable domain is DAGVTQSPTHLIKTRGQQVTLRCSPKSGHDTVSWYQQALGQGPQFIFQYYEEEERQRGNFPDRFSGHQFPNYSSELNVNALLLGDSALYLCASRHRDYRKETQYFGPGTRLLVL.

This clone was picked up a small number of times. At the DNA level, this CDR3 is encoded by other sequences in the same sample as well. The chain couples TRBV7-8 to TRBJ2-7; D unclear. The CDR3 contains 13 residues. Trimming removed 7 bases from V and 2 bases from J, with 12 bases in between. Germline values: CDR1 SGHVS, CDR2 FQNEAQ. The DNA of the CDR3 is TGTGCCAGCAACCTAAGGCAGGCCTACGAGCAGTACTTC. Its translation: CASNLRQAYEQYF.

CDR3: CASKSGYSTDTQYF. In nucleotides, the CDR3 is TGTGCCAGCAAGTCGGGGTACAGCACAGATACGCAGTATTTT. The rearrangement uses TRBV28 and TRBJ2-3; D might be TRBD2 (5 bases). Germline CDR1 MDHEN, CDR2 SYDVKM. Trimming left V 7 bases short and J 0 bases short, with 11 bases between. The length of the CDR3 is 14 residues.

The rearrangement links TRBV5-1 to TRBJ1-2; 7 bases fit TRBD1. V was clipped by 6 bases and J by 2 bases; unmatched bases: 7. Germline CDR1 SGHRS, CDR2 YFSETQ. There are 14 residues in the CDR3. This CDR3 reads CASTPTTGNYGYTF. In DNA, the CDR3 is TGCGCCAGCACCCCAACGACAGGGAACTATGGCTACACCTTC.

The chain couples TRBV15 to TRBJ2-5; 7 nucleotides match TRBD1. Per germline, CDR1 LNHNV and CDR2 YYDKDF (reference sequence). Trimming took 0 bases from V and 2 from J; bases not matched to a gene: 6. This CDR3 contains 16 residues. CDR3 region: CATSRDRPGQQETQYF. The DNA of the CDR3 is TGTGCCACCAGCAGAGACCGTCCGGGACAGCAAGAGACCCAGTACTTC.

The chain joins TRBV11-1 to TRBJ2-1, with 8 nucleotides matching TRBD1. This CDR3 contains 13 residues. Germline loops: CDR1 SGHAT, CDR2 FQDESV (reference sequence). The J segment lost 7 bases and the V segment lost 8 bases, leaving 7 bases of the junction unmatched. This CDR3 is CASLGQGKNEQFF. CDR3 coding DNA: TGTGCCAGCCTCGGACAGGGAAAAAATGAGCAGTTCTTC.

This CDR3 is CASSSREGGGSPLHF. The CDR3, as DNA: TGTGCCAGTAGTTCCCGTGAAGGGGGCGGATCACCCCTCCACTTT. The rearrangement uses TRBV19 and TRBJ1-6; 7 bases fit TRBD1. Unmatched junction bases numbered 11, after V lost 5 bases and J lost 10 bases. CDR1 is LNHDA and CDR2 is SQIVND in the germline V gene (reference sequence). The CDR3 spans 15 residues.

V usage is TRBV27 and J usage is TRBJ1-1; D not resolved. The CDR3 sequence is 13 residues long. Trimming pared 2 bases from V and 5 bases from J, leaving 9 bases between. Germline V lookup: CDR1 MNHEY, CDR2 SMNVEV (reference sequence). DNA for the CDR3: TGTGCCAGCAGTTTACCCGGTTTGACTGAAGCTTTCTTT. Translating it yields CASSLPGLTEAFF.

This clone was seen only a few times. The chain joins TRBV4-1 to TRBJ2-7; no clear D gene. V shed 0 bases and J shed 0 bases, with 18 bases lying between them. This CDR3 region has 18 residues. From germline, CDR1 is MGHRA and CDR2 YSYEKL. CDR3 protein: CASSQDESGRHSSYEQYF. In DNA, the CDR3 is TGCGCCAGCAGCCAAGATGAGAGTGGGCGACACAGCTCCTACGAGCAGTACTTC.

The gene calls are TRBV7-2 and TRBJ2-3, with 8 bases identical to TRBD2. CDR3 length: 14 residues. From germline, CDR1 is SGHTA and CDR2 FQGNSA. Trimming cost V 1 base and J 5 bases; bases outside gene matches: 2. CDR3 nucleotides: TGTGCCAGCAGCTTAGGCGGGGGGATAGATACGCAGTATTTT. Protein: CASSLGGGIDTQYF.

The chain uses TRBV4-3 and TRBJ2-2, with 8 bases that match TRBD2. The trim removed 3 bases at V and 7 bases at J, leaving 10 bases unmatched. The CDR3 runs to 16 residues. Germline-derived CDR1 and CDR2 are LGHNA and YSLEER. CDR3 sequence reads: CASSHPTAGAIGELFF. CDR3 in DNA: TGCGCCAGCAGCCACCCCACAGCGGGAGCGATCGGGGAGCTGTTTTTT.

V usage is TRBV18 and J usage is TRBJ1-4; 9 bases line up with TRBD1. This CDR3 region has 17 residues. J lost 0 bases, V lost 6 bases, and 8 bases had no gene match. CDR1 and CDR2 (germline): KGHSH, LQKENI. Written as DNA, the CDR3 is TGTGCCAGCTCGCGGGACAGGGAAGTAGCAACTAATGAAAAACTGTTTTTT. It encodes CASSRDREVATNEKLFF.

J is TRBJ2-1 and V is TRBV25-1, with 7 positions matching TRBD1. This CDR3 contains 15 residues. Trimming took 2 bases from V and 2 from J; bases not matched to a gene: 3. The germline V gene has CDR1 MGHDK and CDR2 SYGVNS. The CDR3 region has the DNA TGTGCCAGCAGTGAAGACCAGGGGGCCTACAATGAGCAGTTCTTC. It is translated as CASSEDQGAYNEQFF.

The chain recombines TRBV13 with TRBJ1-3; D not certain. Germline V gene data show CDR1 as PRHDT and CDR2 as FYEKMQ (reference sequence). With 3 bases removed from V and 0 bases from J, the gap between germline ends came to 9 bases. This CDR3 spans 15 amino acids. The CDR3 DNA follows: TGTGCCAGCAGCTTGACTCGGAGCTCTGGAAACACCATATATTTT. It is translated as CASSLTRSSGNTIYF.

The chain uses TRBV5-1 and TRBJ2-2; possible D gene TRBD1, 6 bases. From germline, CDR1 is SGHRS and CDR2 YFSETQ. V was trimmed by 0 bases and J by 5 bases, leaving 11 bases between them. The CDR3 has 15 amino acids. CDR3 nucleotides: TGCGCCAGCAGCTTGGAACAGGGCTTGACCGGGGAGCTGTTTTTT. It specifies CASSLEQGLTGELFF.

V gene TRBV9 combines with J gene TRBJ1-5; a weak D match, TRBD1 (6 bases). V lost 0 bases, J lost 11 bases, and 24 bases lay in between. Germline CDR1 and CDR2: SGDLS and YYNGEE. CDR3 size: 17 residues. This CDR3 reads CASSVDPNAQGFEAQHF. The CDR3 nucleotides are TGTGCCAGCAGCGTAGACCCTAACGCACAGGGTTTTGAGGCCCAGCATTTT.